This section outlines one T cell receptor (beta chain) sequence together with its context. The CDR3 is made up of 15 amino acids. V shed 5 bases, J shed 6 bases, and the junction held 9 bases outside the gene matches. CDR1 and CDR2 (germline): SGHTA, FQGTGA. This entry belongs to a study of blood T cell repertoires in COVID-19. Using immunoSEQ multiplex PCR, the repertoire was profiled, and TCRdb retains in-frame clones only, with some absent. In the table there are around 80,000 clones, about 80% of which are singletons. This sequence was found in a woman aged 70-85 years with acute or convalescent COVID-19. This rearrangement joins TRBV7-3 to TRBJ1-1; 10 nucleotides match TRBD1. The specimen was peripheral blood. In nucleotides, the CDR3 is TGTGCCAGCAGCCAGAGACAGGGGGCTCTTTCTGAAGCTTTCTTT. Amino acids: CASSQRQGALSEAFF.